A selection of T cell receptor beta chains follows, all from one sample in a study of T cell repertoires in cytomegalovirus infection. TCRdb re-called the reads through MiXCR, storing one row per CDR3 protein. The top ten hold roughly 50% of the sample, which has about 570,000 distinct CDR3 sequences, almost 40% seen once. No antigen has been identified for these receptors. The specimen was cultured PBMCs, collected from culture after CMV antigen stimulation. The receptors shown here come from a human donor in good health (CMV status not recorded). Some clones in this sample may be carry-over from other donors' samples. Each CDR3 is given with its conserved first and last residue. Each record gives: J gene, V gene, D gene, CDR3 length, clone size, CDR3 DNA, CDR3 protein. The D gene is left open where the match is weak. Clone size is shown for a subset of rows, as once, few, many or a class of expanded clone.

j_call: TRBJ2-7; v_call: TRBV7-6; d_call: .; cdr3_length: 16; clone_size: .; cdr3_nt: TGTGCCAGCAGCCTTCTTCCCGGGACATCAGCCTACGAGCAGTACTTC; cdr3_aa: CASSLLPGTSAYEQYF
j_call: TRBJ2-3; v_call: TRBV4-1; d_call: .; cdr3_length: 13; clone_size: .; cdr3_nt: TGCGCCAGCAGCTCCCGTGACGGAGATACGCAGTATTTT; cdr3_aa: CASSSRDGDTQYF
j_call: TRBJ2-3; v_call: TRBV7-6; d_call: .; cdr3_length: 15; clone_size: few; cdr3_nt: TGTGCCAGCAGCTTAGGGCCTTTCGACACAGATACGCAGTATTTT; cdr3_aa: CASSLGPFDTDTQYF
j_call: TRBJ2-7; v_call: TRBV19; d_call: TRBD1; cdr3_length: 12; clone_size: .; cdr3_nt: TGTGCCAGTACCACTCTCGGACAGGGGGTCATCTTC; cdr3_aa: CASTTLGQGVIF
j_call: TRBJ1-2; v_call: TRBV20-1; d_call: .; cdr3_length: 13; clone_size: .; cdr3_nt: TGCAGTGCTAGGGTTACAGGGAACTATGGCTACACCTTC; cdr3_aa: CSARVTGNYGYTF
j_call: TRBJ2-5; v_call: TRBV28; d_call: .; cdr3_length: 14; clone_size: few; cdr3_nt: TGTGCCAGCAGTAGTCCGGGACACACAGAGACCCAGTACTTC; cdr3_aa: CASSSPGHTETQYF
j_call: TRBJ1-1; v_call: TRBV5-8; d_call: .; cdr3_length: 12; clone_size: .; cdr3_nt: TGTGCCAGCAGTCCAGGTTCCCCTGAAGCTTTCTTT; cdr3_aa: CASSPGSPEAFF
j_call: TRBJ1-2; v_call: TRBV7-2; d_call: .; cdr3_length: 13; clone_size: many; cdr3_nt: TGTGCCAGCAGCCGCCAGGAGGGAGCGGGCTACACCTTC; cdr3_aa: CASSRQEGAGYTF
j_call: TRBJ2-1; v_call: TRBV7-9; d_call: .; cdr3_length: 16; clone_size: .; cdr3_nt: TGTGCCAGCAGCTTAGCCATCCCGCCCTTGAGGAATGAGCAGTTCTTC; cdr3_aa: CASSLAIPPLRNEQFF
j_call: TRBJ1-4; v_call: TRBV6-1; d_call: .; cdr3_length: 15; clone_size: once; cdr3_nt: TGTGCCAGCAGTGACGGGGGGGCGGGAAATGAAAAACTGTTTTTT; cdr3_aa: CASSDGGAGNEKLFF
j_call: TRBJ2-1; v_call: TRBV12-3/TRBV12-4; d_call: TRBD2; cdr3_length: 15; clone_size: .; cdr3_nt: TGTGCCAGCAGTTTATCGGTAGCGGGGGGCAATGAGCAGTTCTTC; cdr3_aa: CASSLSVAGGNEQFF
j_call: TRBJ2-1; v_call: TRBV19; d_call: TRBD2; cdr3_length: 17; clone_size: .; cdr3_nt: TGTGCCAGTACGCCGGGGAGCGGGAGGGGCTCCTACAATGAGCAGTTCTTC; cdr3_aa: CASTPGSGRGSYNEQFF
j_call: TRBJ2-5; v_call: TRBV7-9; d_call: .; cdr3_length: 11; clone_size: few; cdr3_nt: TGTGCCATAGGGGGACGGGAGACCCAGTACTTC; cdr3_aa: CAIGGRETQYF
j_call: TRBJ2-1; v_call: TRBV18; d_call: .; cdr3_length: 15; clone_size: .; cdr3_nt: TGTGCCAGCTCACCCCTTAGCGGAGGGGGTGATGAGCAGTTCTTC; cdr3_aa: CASSPLSGGGDEQFF
j_call: TRBJ2-3; v_call: TRBV7-9; d_call: TRBD1; cdr3_length: 13; clone_size: .; cdr3_nt: TGTGCCAGCAGCTTCCCCGGACAGGGGCCGCAGTATTTT; cdr3_aa: CASSFPGQGPQYF
j_call: TRBJ2-3; v_call: TRBV7-2; d_call: TRBD2; cdr3_length: 15; clone_size: many; cdr3_nt: TGTGCCAGCAGCTTTAGCGGGTACCGCTGGGATACGCAGTATTTT; cdr3_aa: CASSFSGYRWDTQYF
j_call: TRBJ1-1; v_call: TRBV4-1; d_call: .; cdr3_length: 19; clone_size: .; cdr3_nt: TGCGCCAGCAGCCAAGAGGGCCCAGCTCCCTACCTACCGAACACTGAAGCTTTCTTT; cdr3_aa: CASSQEGPAPYLPNTEAFF
j_call: TRBJ2-5; v_call: TRBV6-1; d_call: TRBD2; cdr3_length: 15; clone_size: few; cdr3_nt: TGTGCCAGCAGTGGGTTAGCGGGGGTGGGAGAGACCCAGTACTTC; cdr3_aa: CASSGLAGVGETQYF
j_call: TRBJ1-6; v_call: TRBV7-6; d_call: .; cdr3_length: 13; clone_size: few; cdr3_nt: TGTGCCAGCAGCTTAGGGATTGACAATCCCCTCCACTTT; cdr3_aa: CASSLGIDNPLHF
j_call: TRBJ2-7; v_call: TRBV11-2; d_call: TRBD2; cdr3_length: 15; clone_size: few; cdr3_nt: TGTGCCAGCAGCTTAGAGTTAGCGGGGGTATCAGAGCAGTACTTC; cdr3_aa: CASSLELAGVSEQYF
j_call: TRBJ2-7; v_call: TRBV12-3/TRBV12-4; d_call: .; cdr3_length: 13; clone_size: .; cdr3_nt: TGTGCCAGCAGTACACGGCGCGATGGCGAGCAGTACTTC; cdr3_aa: CASSTRRDGEQYF
j_call: TRBJ2-3; v_call: TRBV4-1; d_call: TRBD1; cdr3_length: 16; clone_size: .; cdr3_nt: TGCGCCAGCAGCCAAGATATAAGGGGGCGCTGGGATACGCAGTATTTT; cdr3_aa: CASSQDIRGRWDTQYF
j_call: TRBJ1-5; v_call: TRBV6-6; d_call: .; cdr3_length: 13; clone_size: .; cdr3_nt: TGTGCCAGCCAAGGGACGGACAATCAGCCCCAGCATTTT; cdr3_aa: CASQGTDNQPQHF
j_call: TRBJ1-5; v_call: TRBV7-9; d_call: .; cdr3_length: 12; clone_size: .; cdr3_nt: TGTGCCAGCAGCAAGGGGGATCAGCCCCAGCATTTT; cdr3_aa: CASSKGDQPQHF
j_call: TRBJ1-5; v_call: TRBV28; d_call: .; cdr3_length: 17; clone_size: once; cdr3_nt: TGTGCCAGCAGTCCACTTGCGGGGAGGGGAGGTTTTCAGCCCCAGCATTTT; cdr3_aa: CASSPLAGRGGFQPQHF
j_call: TRBJ2-7; v_call: TRBV6-1; d_call: .; cdr3_length: 13; clone_size: .; cdr3_nt: TGTGCCAGCAACCAGCAGGCCCCCTACGAGCAGTACTTC; cdr3_aa: CASNQQAPYEQYF
j_call: TRBJ1-4; v_call: TRBV4-1; d_call: .; cdr3_length: 14; clone_size: few; cdr3_nt: TGCGCCAGCAGCCAAGAGCCAGGGGTAGGAAAACTGTTTTTT; cdr3_aa: CASSQEPGVGKLFF
j_call: TRBJ2-1; v_call: TRBV6-8; d_call: .; cdr3_length: 14; clone_size: .; cdr3_nt: TGTGCCAGCAGCCTAGGGGGAGACTTTACTGAGCAGTTCTTC; cdr3_aa: CASSLGGDFTEQFF
j_call: TRBJ2-5; v_call: TRBV28; d_call: TRBD1; cdr3_length: 15; clone_size: .; cdr3_nt: TGTGCCAGCACTTCGACAGGGGAATCGCAAGAGACCCAGTACTTC; cdr3_aa: CASTSTGESQETQYF
j_call: TRBJ2-5; v_call: TRBV4-1; d_call: .; cdr3_length: 15; clone_size: once; cdr3_nt: TGCGCCAGCAGCCAACCCTACGGGACATTAGAGACCCAGTACTTC; cdr3_aa: CASSQPYGTLETQYF
j_call: TRBJ2-1; v_call: TRBV7-2; d_call: TRBD1; cdr3_length: 20; clone_size: .; cdr3_nt: TGTGCCAGCAGCACCCCCCCCAGAGGGACAGCGAAGACCCCCTACAATGAGCAGTTCTTC; cdr3_aa: CASSTPPRGTAKTPYNEQFF
j_call: TRBJ1-2; v_call: TRBV7-6; d_call: .; cdr3_length: 13; clone_size: .; cdr3_nt: TGTGCCAGCAGCCAGACAGGATTTTATGGCTACACCTTC; cdr3_aa: CASSQTGFYGYTF
j_call: TRBJ2-3; v_call: TRBV20-1; d_call: .; cdr3_length: 14; clone_size: .; cdr3_nt: TGCAGTGCTAGAGGAGGGCTTAGCACAGATACGCAGTATTTT; cdr3_aa: CSARGGLSTDTQYF
j_call: TRBJ1-2; v_call: TRBV19; d_call: .; cdr3_length: 14; clone_size: .; cdr3_nt: TGTGCCAGTAGCATTGGGGCCCTCGGCTATGGCTACACCTTC; cdr3_aa: CASSIGALGYGYTF
j_call: TRBJ2-7; v_call: TRBV28; d_call: TRBD1; cdr3_length: 14; clone_size: .; cdr3_nt: TGTGCCAGCAGCGGGACAGGGGCGACCTACGAGCAGTACTTC; cdr3_aa: CASSGTGATYEQYF
j_call: TRBJ2-5; v_call: TRBV6-1; d_call: .; cdr3_length: 12; clone_size: .; cdr3_nt: TGTGCCAGCAGTGAAATACACCGGCCCCAGTACTTC; cdr3_aa: CASSEIHRPQYF
j_call: TRBJ2-7; v_call: TRBV2; d_call: TRBD1; cdr3_length: 19; clone_size: .; cdr3_nt: TGTGCCAGCCTGAACCTCGGAGGGACAGGGGGTTCGGGGTCCTACGAGCAGTACTTC; cdr3_aa: CASLNLGGTGGSGSYEQYF
j_call: TRBJ1-1; v_call: TRBV30; d_call: .; cdr3_length: 12; clone_size: .; cdr3_nt: TGTGCCTCTCTACGACGGAACACTGAAGCTTTCTTT; cdr3_aa: CASLRRNTEAFF
j_call: TRBJ2-1; v_call: TRBV24-1; d_call: .; cdr3_length: 12; clone_size: .; cdr3_nt: TGTGCCACCAGCAGCGCGGGTATCGAGCAGTTCTTC; cdr3_aa: CATSSAGIEQFF
j_call: TRBJ2-3; v_call: TRBV5-5; d_call: .; cdr3_length: 15; clone_size: .; cdr3_nt: TGTGCCAGCAGCAACACAGGGATTCGCACAGATACGCAGTATTTT; cdr3_aa: CASSNTGIRTDTQYF
j_call: TRBJ1-4; v_call: TRBV6-6; d_call: TRBD1; cdr3_length: 14; clone_size: .; cdr3_nt: TGTGCCAGCAGTTACGAGGGGGCGCGGGAAAAACTGTTTTTT; cdr3_aa: CASSYEGAREKLFF
j_call: TRBJ2-1; v_call: TRBV19; d_call: .; cdr3_length: 15; clone_size: .; cdr3_nt: TGTGCCAGTAGTACGCCCGGGACTCTTAACAATGAGCAGTTCTTC; cdr3_aa: CASSTPGTLNNEQFF
j_call: TRBJ2-5; v_call: TRBV7-8; d_call: .; cdr3_length: 15; clone_size: .; cdr3_nt: TGTGCCAGCAGCTTTATACCGGGTCCTCAAGAGACCCAGTACTTC; cdr3_aa: CASSFIPGPQETQYF
j_call: TRBJ2-3; v_call: TRBV7-2; d_call: .; cdr3_length: 15; clone_size: many; cdr3_nt: TGTGCCAGCAGCTTAGTGGTAGCGTTAACAGATACGCAGTATTTT; cdr3_aa: CASSLVVALTDTQYF
j_call: TRBJ2-1; v_call: TRBV12-3/TRBV12-4; d_call: TRBD1; cdr3_length: 17; clone_size: .; cdr3_nt: TGTGCCAGCAGCTCGAGGACAGGGGGCGGGAGGGCCGGTGAGCAGTTCTTC; cdr3_aa: CASSSRTGGGRAGEQFF
j_call: TRBJ2-5; v_call: TRBV6-5; d_call: .; cdr3_length: 13; clone_size: few; cdr3_nt: TGTGCCAGCAGTTTGGACAGACGGGAGACCCAGTACTTC; cdr3_aa: CASSLDRRETQYF
j_call: TRBJ2-7; v_call: TRBV10-1; d_call: TRBD1; cdr3_length: 14; clone_size: .; cdr3_nt: TGCGCCAGCAGCAAGGGGGACAGGGCCTACGAGCAGTACTTC; cdr3_aa: CASSKGDRAYEQYF
j_call: TRBJ2-7; v_call: TRBV12-3/TRBV12-4; d_call: .; cdr3_length: 14; clone_size: .; cdr3_nt: TGTGCCAGCTGTATAGCCCAAGTAATGTACGAGCAGTACTTC; cdr3_aa: CASCIAQVMYEQYF
j_call: TRBJ2-3; v_call: TRBV25-1; d_call: .; cdr3_length: 15; clone_size: .; cdr3_nt: TGTGCCAGCAGTGAATATCAGGGTTTGACAGATACGCAGTATTTT; cdr3_aa: CASSEYQGLTDTQYF
j_call: TRBJ2-3; v_call: TRBV24-1; d_call: .; cdr3_length: 15; clone_size: .; cdr3_nt: TGTGCCACCAGTGGAAACTCCCTCGGCACAGATACGCAGTATTTT; cdr3_aa: CATSGNSLGTDTQYF
j_call: TRBJ2-1; v_call: TRBV7-9; d_call: TRBD2; cdr3_length: 16; clone_size: .; cdr3_nt: TGTGCCAGCAGCTCAAAGTCGTCAGCGGGGGGCAGGGAGCAGTTCTTC; cdr3_aa: CASSSKSSAGGREQFF
j_call: TRBJ2-1; v_call: TRBV6-2/TRBV6-3; d_call: .; cdr3_length: 12; clone_size: .; cdr3_nt: TGTGCCAGCAGAGGTCGGGGGCATGAGCAGTTCTTC; cdr3_aa: CASRGRGHEQFF
j_call: TRBJ2-7; v_call: TRBV4-1; d_call: .; cdr3_length: 15; clone_size: .; cdr3_nt: TGTGCCAGCAGTGGCCAGGACAGCCCATCCTACGAGCAGTACTTC; cdr3_aa: CASSGQDSPSYEQYF
j_call: TRBJ2-3; v_call: TRBV7-8; d_call: .; cdr3_length: 16; clone_size: few; cdr3_nt: TGTGCCAGCAGCTTATTCCGCGGGACCCTGGGGGATACGCAGTATTTT; cdr3_aa: CASSLFRGTLGDTQYF
j_call: TRBJ2-7; v_call: TRBV6-2/TRBV6-3; d_call: .; cdr3_length: 12; clone_size: .; cdr3_nt: TGTGCCAGCAGTTACGGGAGGTGGGAGCAGTACTTC; cdr3_aa: CASSYGRWEQYF
j_call: TRBJ2-3; v_call: TRBV6-2/TRBV6-3; d_call: TRBD2; cdr3_length: 18; clone_size: .; cdr3_nt: TGTGCCAGCAGTTACACAACTAGCGGGGGGACTAGCACAGATACGCAGTATTTT; cdr3_aa: CASSYTTSGGTSTDTQYF
j_call: TRBJ2-3; v_call: TRBV7-2; d_call: TRBD2; cdr3_length: 14; clone_size: many; cdr3_nt: TGTGCCAGCAGAGCGGGGGGGGCCGCAGATACGCAGTATTTT; cdr3_aa: CASRAGGAADTQYF
j_call: TRBJ2-7; v_call: TRBV7-8; d_call: .; cdr3_length: 14; clone_size: many; cdr3_nt: TGTGCCAGCAGCTTAGCCCCAGGGAGATACGAGCAGTACTTC; cdr3_aa: CASSLAPGRYEQYF